The text below deals with one T cell receptor beta chain. There is no known antigen for this receptor. No per-base quality is available; no much larger clone lies one base away. This entry comes from a study of cytomegalovirus exposure and HLA in healthy donors (dated by TCRdb to 2017 to 2019). Regarding the study in general: An earlier analysis of roughly 570 of the donors reported approximately 260 Gb of sequence data and 117 million unique TCR beta sequences obtained from around 170 million T cells. An early release that covered roughly 600 HLA-typed donors contained approximately 300 gigabases of sequencing data and 65 million to 100 million unique TCR sequences. Of the roughly 390 genotyped donors, 65% to 90% fell in the genetic ancestry cluster associated with self-reported Caucasian donors. The aim of the study was to test whether cataloging public T cell receptors could identify signatures of past pathogen exposure. Using immunosequencing, the study profiled T cell repertoires from about 650 subjects and related those repertoires to cytomegalovirus serostatus. Along with the approximately 700-subject first cohort, a separate validation cohort of around 120 different subjects was used. To predict cytomegalovirus infection status, the study combined high-throughput TCR immunosequencing, statistical association of individual TCRs with disease status, and machine learning. A later analysis re-analyzed previously published TCR beta repertoires from 600 to 850 donors and added high-resolution HLA genotyping to study TCR occurrence patterns. Rather than using new phenotypic data, the later analysis identified candidate immune exposures from TCR beta sequences and from how often those sequences occurred across donors. To decide whether each TCR beta V gene segment behaved as functional or pseudogenic, an earlier analysis of some 600 of the donors relied on high-throughput TCR beta sequencing. Donor age, sex, ethnicity and CMV serostatus were compiled alongside the repertoire data. Genome-wide SNP genotypes for about 60% of the roughly 670 donors were used in a later genetic analysis, which treated that subset as a discovery cohort. All discovery cohort repertoires had been generated on a single sequencing platform. HLA typing covered class I and class II loci at four-digit resolution. The number of donors typed differed by locus, with roughly 629-640 for A, B, C, DRB1 and DQB1, 522 for DQA1, 606 for DPA1, and some 450 for DPB1. Roughly 5 DR-DQ haplotypes were handled as single units for association and clustering, since linkage in the cohort was strong. Across under 500 genotyped donors of the cohort, an average of about 240,000 unique TCR beta nucleotide sequences per donor were sequenced, and roughly a sixth of those sequences were non-productive. Beyond this particular receptor, the publication reports: Correlated functional status among segregating V segments might reflect linkage disequilibrium, but an unknown experimental factor could not be ruled out. In a later analysis, HLA-associated TCR beta chains were found to be more clonally expanded and to have lower generation probabilities than equally common non-associated chains. Assigning TCR associations to individual alleles was difficult when HLA alleles, especially DR and DQ, strongly co-occurred. The study listed over 150 TCR beta chains as associated with cytomegalovirus. In an earlier analysis of approximately 590 of the donors, most TCR beta V segments appeared in productive rearrangements about 87% or about 30% of the time, broadly matching IMGT annotations. It was suggested by the authors that the approach could potentially be generalized to other disease states and immunological phenotypes. In a later analysis, several top co-occurrence clusters were reported to appear linked to parvovirus B19, influenza, CMV and Epstein-Barr virus. This cohort had only TCR beta chains sequenced, and the lack of alpha or paired-chain data limited which features could be detected. HLA typing was unavailable for some donors at each locus, so association tests used only the typed subset. A cluster of highly shared sequence variants was judged likely to be a technical artifact of the sequencing pipeline. A few of the identified cytomegalovirus-associated TCR beta chains were confirmed in vitro to be specific for cytomegalovirus antigens. A further reported finding was that TCR beta sequences accurately predicted the HLA-A and HLA-B alleles for most subjects in the first cohort. Some IMGT-functional V segments, including TRBV6-2 and TRBV6-3, could not be distinguished by the 87-base-pair reads and were therefore excluded. The presence/absence analyses assumed that sequencing depth was roughly uniform across donors, and that assumption may not be true. Because counts were too low, about 18 rarely observed V segments, including chromosome 9 orphons, were excluded from the earlier analysis of under 650 of the donors. Specific HLA alleles were associated with roughly 16,000 TCR beta sequences at a false discovery rate of 0.05 in a later analysis. A later analysis found that most CMV-associated TCR beta chains appeared HLA-restricted, with HLA associations seemingly driven largely by CMV exposure. A later genetic analysis reported fewer N-insertions in productive TCRs among donors in an Asian-associated ancestry cluster than the approximately 700-donor mean. Cytomegalovirus status was reported to be diagnosed by the classifier with high specificity and sensitivity in both the original and validation cohorts. According to a later analysis, TCR association rates differed among HLA loci, with DRB1 alleles showing the most associated TCRs and HLA-C alleles showing the fewest. Most TCR sequences were seen in very few donors, while some public TCRs were found in many individuals. In a later genetic analysis, a missense DCLRE1C variant was associated with V-gene and J-gene trimming of TCR beta chains, and the association was replicated in an independent cohort. Immune exposure information for the cohort was limited to CMV serostatus.

In total, around 600 healthy bone marrow donors made up the cohort. All cohort members were sampled while nominally healthy, although unrecorded immune exposures were likely present. The donor tested CMV seronegative, placing the donor among the 350 or so seronegative members of the cohort. A peripheral blood sample was collected from each donor, and TCR beta sequencing was performed on peripheral blood mononuclear cells. Genomic DNA extraction from the blood cell samples was performed with the Qiagen DNeasy Blood Extraction Kit. The method behind the library was the immunoSEQ multiplex PCR assay. For the multiplex PCR, a mixture combining 60 forward primers for TCR Vbeta segments and 13 reverse primers for TCR Jbeta segments was used. The CDR3 region of rearranged TCR beta genes was amplified from genomic DNA with a multiplex PCR assay. Amplified TCR beta libraries were sequenced as 87-base-pair reads on the Illumina HiSeq System. In the authors' own workflow: Across the roughly 600 repertoires, a later analysis counted tens of millions of unique TCR beta chains, 9 million to 14 million of which were shared by at least two donors. Raw reads were error-corrected and collapsed into unique sequences with a nearest-neighbor algorithm that merged closely related sequences to remove PCR and sequencing errors. V, D and J gene segments were assigned by aligning CDR3 sequences to IMGT reference sequences. Each retained sequence needed at least a six-nucleotide match to both a V gene segment and a J gene segment. Rearrangements were classified as productive when the CDR3 lacked stop codons and remained in frame with V and J, and all other rearrangements were classified as non-productive. Following IMGT convention, CDR3 was defined as the stretch from the second conserved V-encoded cysteine up to the conserved J-encoded phenylalanine. The earlier analysis of roughly 590 of the donors excluded sequences that lacked an unambiguous match to a single V gene segment. An earlier analysis of 587 of the donors classified V segments as functional when productive rearrangements were above 56.7% and as segregating when the standard deviation between donors was above 5%. To diagnose cytomegalovirus status from the catalog of TCR beta chain sequences, a statistical classification framework was built. A later analysis assigned V and J genes by comparing TCR nucleotide sequences with IMGT/GENE-DB human TR gene sequences. In a later analysis, CDR3 sequences and most-parsimonious VDJ recombination scenarios were assigned using the TCRdist pipeline. A later analysis defined each TCR beta chain by its CDR3 amino acid sequence plus V-gene family, and excluded reads lacking a unique V-gene family. A later analysis removed 500 to 650 highly shared, low-generation-probability nucleotide sequences to deal with suspected cross-contamination and a sequencing artifact. In a later analysis, a clonal expansion index for each public chain was calculated from normalized within-repertoire ranks of inferred template counts. In a later analysis, generation probabilities were computed using a VDJ recombination model fitted to out-of-frame rearrangements, and the results were checked against IGoR. A later analysis scored TCR-TCR, TCR-HLA and TCR-CMV co-occurrence with hypergeometric tests, applying a repertoire-size bias correction to TCR pairs. False discovery rates were estimated in a later analysis by permuting HLA or CMV assignments 20 times. In a later analysis, co-occurring TCRs were grouped with DBSCAN, and TCRdist sequence similarity was added when clustering was performed within HLA-allele-positive subsets. Repertoires with fewer than 30,000 or more than 120,000 public chains, plus five repertoires with anomalous nucleotide sharing, were excluded from co-occurrence clustering. What TCRdb holds here is the immuneACCESS table cut down to in-frame rearrangements. Part of the clones is not present; checked against another copy, under half of the missing clones reflect an unresolved V gene, and the others are unexplained. The V and J calls and clone size were taken over from that table, and D and trimming were inferred from the DNA. The table for this sample lists 110,000 to 150,000 clones; more than 8% of them were counted only once. In total, the top ten clones hold approximately 1.7% of the sample.

Reading from cysteine to phenylalanine, the CDR3 counts 15 amino acids. Only the CDR3 portion is preserved as DNA: 45 bases, with reading frame beginning at the first base. Trimming at the junction amounts to 5 bases on V and 11 bases on J, and the germline ends lie 19 bases apart. CDR1 and CDR2 were assigned from the germline V gene (reference sequence) as MNHEY and SMNVEV. The chain employs TRBV27 and TRBJ1-6; the D segment could be TRBD1, given 5 matching bases. This clonotype was obtained from a man aged 45 to 65 in good health and CMV-seronegative. The sample comprised PBMCs. CDR3 reads: CASSPSPAGQAPLHF. The DNA is TGTGCCAGCAGTCCATCCCCCGCGGGGCAGGCACCCCTCCACTTT.